These T cell receptor beta chains were read from a single sample in a study of shared clonotypes between healthy human individuals. Profiling relied on immunoSEQ multiplex PCR, and the TCRdb table lists in-frame clones only, not all of them. Here the sample spans around 1.9 million clones, more than 85% being singletons. Sequenced: naive CD8+ T cells from PBMCs. All receptors derive from a man aged 18 to 35 in good health. Some clones in this sample may be carry-over from other donors' samples. Both conserved end residues are part of each CDR3. The D gene is left open where the match is weak. Clone size is stated in some rows and not others, as once, few, many or a class when expanded.

size,V,J,D,DNA,CDR3
-,TRBV7-9,TRBJ1-1,TRBD1,TGTGCCAGCAGCAAGCAGGGGGCGGAGAACACTGAAGCTTTCTTT,CASSKQGAENTEAFF
-,TRBV6-5,TRBJ2-1,-,TGTGCCAGCAGTTACTCGTTGGAGGGAGGCAATGAGCAGTTCTTC,CASSYSLEGGNEQFF
-,TRBV27,TRBJ1-3,-,TGTGCCAGCAGGGCTGGGGCAGCCGGAAACACCATATATTTT,CASRAGAAGNTIYF
-,TRBV27,TRBJ2-3,-,TGTGCCAGCAGTTTGTTTCGTCCCCGGGGCACAGATACGCAGTATTTT,CASSLFRPRGTDTQYF
-,TRBV5-6,TRBJ2-2,TRBD2,TGTGCCAGCAGCTTGGGGGGAGGGCCGAGCGGGGAGCTGTTTTTT,CASSLGGGPSGELFF
few,TRBV7-9,TRBJ1-1,-,TGTGCCGGGAGGGGACCAGAGTTGAACACTGAAGCTTTCTTT,CAGRGPELNTEAFF
-,TRBV6-5,TRBJ1-4,-,TGTGCCAGCAGTTACTCGACTGCAACTAATGAAAAACTGTTTTTT,CASSYSTATNEKLFF
-,TRBV5-1,TRBJ1-1,-,TGCGCCAGCAGCTTGGCGGTGGTGGGGCCAAACACTGAAGCTTTCTTT,CASSLAVVGPNTEAFF
-,TRBV7-9,TRBJ2-3,-,TGTGCCAGCAGCTTAGGCCCGGCGAGCACAGATACGCAGTATTTT,CASSLGPASTDTQYF
once,TRBV4-1,TRBJ2-1,-,TGCGCCAGCAGCCAAGATCTCCCTAGTAGAGCGCAGGCCCAGTTCTTC,CASSQDLPSRAQAQFF
few,TRBV10-3,TRBJ1-1,TRBD1,TGTGCCACCCGGGAGGGGGCGTCAGTCCCAGCTTTCTTT,CATREGASVPAFF
once,TRBV19,TRBJ2-1,TRBD2,TGTGCCAGTACTTCCGGGACTAGAGGCTACAATGAGCAGTTCTTC,CASTSGTRGYNEQFF
once,TRBV30,TRBJ1-4,TRBD1,TGTGCCTGGGGGACAGGGGTCGATGAAAAACTGTTTTTT,CAWGTGVDEKLFF
-,TRBV29-1,TRBJ1-2,-,TGCAGCGTTGAACCCGCAGCGGTAAGGACTAATCTCAACTATGGCTACACCTTC,CSVEPAAVRTNLNYGYTF
-,TRBV29-1,TRBJ2-3,-,TGCAGCTCCAACGGGGGAGATACGCAGTATTTT,CSSNGGDTQYF
-,TRBV27,TRBJ2-7,-,TGTGCCAGCAGTCTGGACAGCATCTACGAGCAGTACTTC,CASSLDSIYEQYF
-,TRBV28,TRBJ1-1,-,TGTGCCAGCAGTGAAATCCGGTCCACTGAAGCTTTCTTT,CASSEIRSTEAFF
-,TRBV7-2,TRBJ2-7,TRBD2,TGTGCCAGCAGCATTACTAGCGGGGGGAGGGTTACCTACGAGCAGTACTTC,CASSITSGGRVTYEQYF
few,TRBV5-4,TRBJ1-1,-,TGTGCCAGCAGCTCCAGGGAGAACACTGAAGCTTTCTTT,CASSSRENTEAFF
-,TRBV10-2,TRBJ2-2,-,TGCGCCAGCGGCCGGGTGAACACCGGGGAGCTGTTTTTT,CASGRVNTGELFF
-,TRBV7-9,TRBJ2-7,-,TGTGCCAGCAGCCCCGCTGAGCGGAAAATTTCCTACGAGCAGTACTTC,CASSPAERKISYEQYF
few,TRBV27,TRBJ2-2,-,TGTGCCAGCAGTTTTCTCCGGGGGCAGGAGCTGTTTTTT,CASSFLRGQELFF
-,TRBV9,TRBJ1-2,TRBD1,TGTGCCAGCAGCGGCGGCTGGGGACAGGATTATGGCTACACCTTC,CASSGGWGQDYGYTF
-,TRBV7-9,TRBJ1-5,-,TGCGCCAGCAGCCCCTCATGGACGACTCGAAGCAATCAGCCCCAGCATTTT,CASSPSWTTRSNQPQHF
-,TRBV29-1,TRBJ2-1,-,TGCAGCGTTAAGCCAGGAGGCAATGAGCAGTTCTTC,CSVKPGGNEQFF
-,TRBV7-6,TRBJ2-7,TRBD2,TGTGCCAGCAGCCCAGGGGCTAGCGGGCCAACCTACGAGCAGTACTTC,CASSPGASGPTYEQYF
-,TRBV11-2,TRBJ2-1,-,TGTGCCAGCAGCTTAGTGTACAATGAGCAGTTCTTC,CASSLVYNEQFF
-,TRBV7-9,TRBJ1-1,-,TGTGCCAGCAGCCCGGGGGGATTCGGGATGAACACTGAAGCTTTCTTT,CASSPGGFGMNTEAFF
-,TRBV6-5,TRBJ1-2,-,TGTGCCAGCAGTTACTCGATCGGGGGGGTCTATGGCTACACCTTC,CASSYSIGGVYGYTF
-,TRBV27,TRBJ1-5,-,TGTGCCAGCAGTAGACGGACCGATCAGCCCCAGCATTTT,CASSRRTDQPQHF
-,TRBV29-1,TRBJ2-3,TRBD1,TGCAGCGTTGAGAGGACAGGGCTTAGGACAGATACGCAGTATTTT,CSVERTGLRTDTQYF
-,TRBV30,TRBJ2-7,TRBD1,TGTGCCTGGAGTGTGGGGACAGGGTACGAGCAGTACTTC,CAWSVGTGYEQYF
-,TRBV5-1,TRBJ1-3,-,TGCGCCAGCTGGGATCAGGGATCTGGAAACACCATATATTTT,CASWDQGSGNTIYF
-,TRBV4-1,TRBJ2-1,TRBD2,TGCGCCAGCAGCCCTTTCTCTGGGACTAGCGCCTTTAATGAGCAGTTCTTC,CASSPFSGTSAFNEQFF
-,TRBV27,TRBJ2-1,-,TGTGCCAGCAGTACCCTAGGGAATGAGCAGTTCTTC,CASSTLGNEQFF
-,TRBV27,TRBJ2-7,TRBD1,TGTGCCAGCAGTTTAGTACAGGGGCACGAGCAGTACTTC,CASSLVQGHEQYF
-,TRBV5-8,TRBJ2-5,-,TGTGCCAGCAGCTTCGGGAGATATAAGGAGACCCAGTACTTC,CASSFGRYKETQYF
-,TRBV7-9,TRBJ2-5,-,TGTGCCAGCAGCTCCCGGACGGGTCAAGAGACCCAGTACTTC,CASSSRTGQETQYF
-,TRBV27,TRBJ2-1,TRBD2,TGTGCCAGCAGTTTAAGTCTAGCGGGATCCGGTGAGCAGTTCTTC,CASSLSLAGSGEQFF
-,TRBV12-5,TRBJ2-1,-,TGTGCTAGTGGTTGCCGACGGACGGCTCGGAATGAGCAGTTCTTC,CASGCRRTARNEQFF
-,TRBV5-1,TRBJ1-4,-,TGCGCCAGCAGCTTGGTGCAGAATGAAAAACTGTTTTTT,CASSLVQNEKLFF
-,TRBV5-5,TRBJ1-5,TRBD1,TGTGCCAGCAGCTTGGTACAGGGGAGCAATCAGCCCCAGCATTTT,CASSLVQGSNQPQHF
-,TRBV27,TRBJ2-7,-,TGTGCCAGCAGTCTAGGCCGCTCCTACGAGCAGTACTTC,CASSLGRSYEQYF
-,TRBV28,TRBJ2-3,-,TGTGCCAGCAGTTTCGACAGGACTCGCACAGATACGCAGTATTTT,CASSFDRTRTDTQYF
once,TRBV11-3,TRBJ2-2,TRBD2,TGTGCCAGCAGACCGGGACTAAACACCGGGGAGCTGTTTTTT,CASRPGLNTGELFF
-,TRBV27,TRBJ1-2,-,TGTGCCAGCAGTTTAGGGGGGGGTAGCGGGTATGGCTACACCTTC,CASSLGGGSGYGYTF
-,TRBV27,TRBJ1-1,-,TGTGCCAGCAGTTTTTCGGGGGGCGCGAGTAGGACTGAAGCTTTCTTT,CASSFSGGASRTEAFF
-,TRBV14,TRBJ1-2,-,TGTGCCAGCAGCCCACGCGGGTCCTATGGCTACACCTTC,CASSPRGSYGYTF
-,TRBV29-1,TRBJ2-5,TRBD1,TGCAGCGTTGAAGATTGGGGGGCCCGGGACAGGGGCGGTGCAGGGTGGGAGACCCAGTACTTC,CSVEDWGARDRGGAGWETQYF
-,TRBV5-1,TRBJ1-2,TRBD1,TGCGCCAGCAGCTTGGACCTTGGGACAGGCTATGGCTACACCTTC,CASSLDLGTGYGYTF
-,TRBV7-8,TRBJ2-1,TRBD2,TGTGCCAGCAGCCCAACGGGACTAGCTGGCAATGAGCAGTTCTTC,CASSPTGLAGNEQFF
-,TRBV4-1,TRBJ2-7,-,TGCGCCAGCAGCCATTCCAACTACGAGCAGTACTTC,CASSHSNYEQYF
-,TRBV28,TRBJ2-2,-,TGTGCCAGCAGTTCCCTAAGTATCAGGGAGCTGTTTTTT,CASSSLSIRELFF
-,TRBV11-1,TRBJ1-1,-,TGTGCCAGCAGCTTAACGCCGGCTGGGGCTTTCTTT,CASSLTPAGAFF
-,TRBV7-2,TRBJ2-7,-,TGTGCCAGCAGCTTAGGCCCACAGGATACCTACGAGCAGTACTTC,CASSLGPQDTYEQYF
-,TRBV18,TRBJ2-1,TRBD1,TGTGCCAGCTCACACACGACAGGGTTCGATGAGCAGTTCTTC,CASSHTTGFDEQFF
-,TRBV7-9,TRBJ1-2,-,TGTGCCAGCAGCTTAGAAAGTCCGGGTGGCTACACCTTC,CASSLESPGGYTF
-,TRBV6-1,TRBJ2-7,-,TGTGCCAGCAGTGAAAACCACGTCAACCCACTCTACGAGCAGTACTTC,CASSENHVNPLYEQYF